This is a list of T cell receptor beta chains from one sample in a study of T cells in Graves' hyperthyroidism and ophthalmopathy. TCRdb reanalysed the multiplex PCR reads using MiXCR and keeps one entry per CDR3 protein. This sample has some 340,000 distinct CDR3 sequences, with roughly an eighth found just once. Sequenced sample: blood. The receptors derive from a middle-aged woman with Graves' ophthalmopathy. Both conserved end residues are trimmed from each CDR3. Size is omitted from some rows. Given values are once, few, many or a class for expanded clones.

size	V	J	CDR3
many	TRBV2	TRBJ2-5	ATPSGLGGGETQY
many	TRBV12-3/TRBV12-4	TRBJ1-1	ASSVTGILNTEAF
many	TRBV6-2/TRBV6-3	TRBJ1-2	ASSRRQGRYGYT
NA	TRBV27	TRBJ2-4	ASWSLAKNIQY
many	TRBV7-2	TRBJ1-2	ASSLTRQAGYT
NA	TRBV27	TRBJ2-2	ASSFYQNTGELF
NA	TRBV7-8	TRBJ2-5	ASSSTTQY
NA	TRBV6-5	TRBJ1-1	ASSSDSYTEAF
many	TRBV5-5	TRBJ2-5	ASSLAGTSGAIRVETQY
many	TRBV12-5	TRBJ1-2	ASGLGGYRDGYT
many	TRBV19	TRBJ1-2	ASSIDQGTRGGYT
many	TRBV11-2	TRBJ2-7	ASSFQPGSYEQY
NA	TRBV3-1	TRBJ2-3	ASSSHWGDTQY
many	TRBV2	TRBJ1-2	ASSEQDGYT
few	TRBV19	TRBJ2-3	ASSTLGPMKTDTQY
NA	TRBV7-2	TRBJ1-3	ASSTRDTGSGNTIY
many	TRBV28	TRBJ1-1	ASRPPGGLTEAF
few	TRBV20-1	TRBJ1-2	SAREDRGQGYT
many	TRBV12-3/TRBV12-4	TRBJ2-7	ASSVGAPPDEQY
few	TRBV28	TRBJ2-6	ASSPPLTGANVLT
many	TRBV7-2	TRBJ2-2	ASSFSGHTGELF
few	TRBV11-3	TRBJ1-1	ASSSWTLKTILNTEAF
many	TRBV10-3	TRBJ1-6	AISERLGDNSPLH
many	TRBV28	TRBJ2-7	ASTLLAGGSGEQY
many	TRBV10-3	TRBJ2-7	AISSSRQGIYEQY
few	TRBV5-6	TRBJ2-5	ASSPGPDVETQY
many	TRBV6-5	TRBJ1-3	ASSYATGRNTIY
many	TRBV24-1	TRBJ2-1	ATSDFRLPYNEQF
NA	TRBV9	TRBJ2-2	ASSVESGSNTGELF
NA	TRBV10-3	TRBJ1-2	AIWAGATNYGYT
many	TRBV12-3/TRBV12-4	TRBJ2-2	ASSRTTGMTGELF
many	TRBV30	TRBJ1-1	AWRVSGNTEAF
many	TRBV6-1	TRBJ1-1	ASSTRQGRWTEAF
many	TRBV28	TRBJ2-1	ASSRYNEQF
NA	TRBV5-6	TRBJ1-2	ASSLTIYGYT
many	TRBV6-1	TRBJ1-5	ASPPNHDRGPQPQH